The 13 T cell receptor beta chains given below trace back to one sample, sequenced in a study of blood T cell repertoires in COVID-19. The method was immunoSEQ multiplex PCR; TCRdb's version includes in-frame clones alone and lacks a portion of them. The sample has approximately 200,000 clones; 70% to 90% are singletons. The source material was peripheral blood. These receptors were taken from a man aged 55 to 70 with acute or convalescent COVID-19.

This clone has just one count. J is TRBJ1-2 and V is TRBV28, with 9 bases matching TRBD1. J gave up 0 bases and V 5 bases, and 10 bases lay outside the gene matches. The CDR3 totals 17 residues. Germline CDR1 and CDR2: MDHEN and SYDVKM. DNA for the CDR3: TGTGCCAGCAGTCCGACGACAGGGGGTGTAGCTAACTATGGCTACACCTTC. Amino acids: CASSPTTGGVANYGYTF.

The rearrangement links TRBV12-5 to TRBJ2-3, with TRBD2 matching over 8 bases. Germline V gene data show CDR1 as LGHNT and CDR2 as FRNRAP. CDR3 size: 13 residues. Trimming removed 8 bases from V and 5 bases from J; junction bases left unmatched: 6. The CDR3 is CASLASGQDTQYF. CDR3 coding DNA: TGTGCTAGTTTGGCTAGCGGGCAAGATACGCAGTATTTT.

The CDR3 DNA reads as TGTGCCAGCAGTTCCGGCGGGCTAGGGGGCTACACCTTC. Protein: CASSSGGLGGYTF. The chain links TRBV6-2 or TRBV6-3 to TRBJ1-2; D not certain. Germline-derived CDR1 and CDR2 are MNHEY and SVGEGT. Trimming shortened V by 4 bases and J by 8 bases, and 14 bases separated the two germline ends. The CDR3 loop spans 13 amino acids.

This clone was found once. The rearrangement links TRBV2 to TRBJ2-2, with 7 bases that match TRBD1. The CDR3 length is 14 residues. V gave up 6 bases and J gave up 2 bases; unmatched junction bases: 3. The germline CDR1 and CDR2 sequences are SNHLY and FYNNEI. CDR3 sequence (DNA): TGTGCCAGCAGCCGACAGGGAAACACCGGGGAGCTGTTTTTT. Translating it yields CASSRQGNTGELFF.

In regard to this clone: This CDR3 is also generated by other DNA sequences in the sample. Written as DNA, the CDR3 is TGTGCCAGCAGTTTATCACAGAACACTGAAGCTTTCTTT. This sequence encodes CASSLSQNTEAFF. The rearrangement joins TRBV28 to TRBJ1-1, with D unresolved. CDR3 length: 13 residues. V lost 1 base and J 1 base, leaving 4 bases between the germline ends. In germline, CDR1 is MDHEN, CDR2 SYDVKM. The full variable domain, completed using reference TRBV28 and TRBJ1-1, is DVKVTQSSRYLVKRTGEKVFLECVQDMDHENMFWYRQDPGLGLRLIYFSYDVKMKEKGDIPEGYSVSREKKERFSLILESASTNQTSMYLCASSLSQNTEAFFGQGTRLTVV.

The chain employs TRBV5-6 and TRBJ1-4; 9 bases agree with TRBD1. V shed 2 bases and J 7 bases; nucleotides not matched to a gene: 6. Germline CDR1 and CDR2: SGHDT and YYEEEE. The CDR3 has 15 amino acids. CDR3 DNA sequence: TGTGCCAGCAGCTTCAGGACAGGGGTTATTGAAAAACTGTTTTTT. This translates into CASSFRTGVIEKLFF.

In its sample, this clone was seen a few times. The V gene is TRBV7-9, the J gene TRBJ2-5; D remains ambiguous. CDR1 is SEHNR, CDR2 FQNEAQ, per germline (reference sequence). This CDR3 has 12 amino acids. With 0 bases removed from V and 4 bases from J, the gap between germline ends came to 3 bases. CDR3 coding DNA: TGTGCCAGCAGCTTAGCCGGAGAGACCCAGTACTTC. Translating gives CASSLAGETQYF.

In this sample, this clone turned up once. V usage is TRBV2 and J usage is TRBJ2-3, with TRBD1 matching 7 bases. Germline V gene sequence: CDR1 SNHLY, CDR2 FYNNEI. This CDR3 contains 16 residues. The trim removed 4 bases at V and 4 bases at J, leaving 11 bases unmatched. The CDR3 nucleotides read TGTGCCAGCAGTGCCTCGCGGCAGGGGGATGCAGATACGCAGTATTTT. Protein sequence: CASSASRQGDADTQYF.

The chain has TRBV19 and TRBJ1-1; the match to TRBD1 covers 7 bases. The germline V gene has CDR1 LNHDA and CDR2 SQIVND (reference sequence). Trimming took 9 bases from V and 6 from J; bases not matched to a gene: 19. The CDR3 is 16 amino acids. This CDR3 reads CASSLRTGLGRAEAFF. In nucleotides, the CDR3 is TGTGCCAGCTCCCTTAGGACAGGCTTGGGAAGGGCTGAAGCTTTCTTT.

The chain combines TRBV7-2 with TRBJ2-7, with D hard to call. V gave up 1 base and J gave up 3 bases, with 10 bases separating them. The CDR3 covers 14 residues. Germline V lookup: CDR1 SGHTA, CDR2 FQGNSA. The CDR3 nucleotides are TGTGCCAGCAGCTTAGTGGGCGCAGTCTACGAGCAGTACTTC. Its translation is CASSLVGAVYEQYF.

This chain uses TRBV6-5 with TRBJ1-2; perhaps TRBD1 as D (5 bases). This CDR3 region has 14 residues. V was shortened by 3 bases and J by 2 bases, with 10 bases between the two germline ends. Germline V gene sequence: CDR1 MNHEY, CDR2 SVGAGI. CDR3 sequence (DNA): TGTGCCAGCAGTTATACCCCAGGGAACTATGGCTACACCTTC. Translating it yields CASSYTPGNYGYTF.

V gene TRBV28 combines with J gene TRBJ1-5; D possibly corresponds to TRBD1 (6 bases). Germline CDR1 MDHEN, CDR2 SYDVKM. This CDR3 spans 14 amino acids. Trimming took off 4 bases at V and 3 bases at J, with 10 bases between the two ends. The CDR3 region is CASSSTGFNQPQHF. CDR3 in DNA: TGTGCCAGCAGTTCGACAGGATTCAATCAGCCCCAGCATTTT.

The V call is TRBV6-5, the J call TRBJ2-7; unclear D gene. Germline values: CDR1 MNHEY, CDR2 SVGAGI. There are 15 residues in the CDR3. With 6 bases removed from V and 6 bases from J, the gap between germline ends came to 21 bases. The CDR3 region has the DNA TGTGCCAGCAGGAAAACACGCGGTAGCTCCACCGAGCAGTACTTC. It yields the protein CASRKTRGSSTEQYF.